This TCR beta chain was sequenced during a study of tissue T cells after allogeneic stem cell transplantation. Study as a whole: Tissue samples with histologically apparent lymphocytes on H&E review were prioritized for sequencing.

Germline lookup yields CDR1 SGHRS and CDR2 YFSETQ. This CDR3 is 15 amino acids long. V lost 1 base to trimming and J lost 6 bases; unmatched junction nucleotides: 3. Whole-study findings and limits: In patients and mice, blood and spleen missed much of tissue repertoire. Anatomically similar tissues had similar TCR repertoires within each patient.

Sequenced by immunoSEQ multiplex PCR; TCRdb stores in-frame clones only, minus some. The sample records roughly 25,000 clones, roughly 80% being singletons. Notes on this clone: Its antigen is not identified.

The genes are TRBV5-1 and TRBJ2-2, with 10 bases matching TRBD1. This specimen consisted of tissue from the ileum, obtained at autopsy. This receptor was obtained from a female donor aged 60 or older with lung cancer. The CDR3 DNA reads as TGCGCCAGCAGCTTGAGGGGACAGGGGCCCGGGGAGCTGTTTTTT. Amino acid sequence: CASSLRGQGPGELFF. Using reference TRBV5-1 and TRBJ2-2 for the parts outside the CDR3, the full variable domain is KAGVTQTPRYLIKTRGQQVTLSCSPISGHRSVSWYQQTPGQGLQFLFEYFSETQRNKGNFPGRFSGRQFSNSRSEMNVSTLELGDSALYLCASSLRGQGPGELFFGEGSRLTVL.